This T cell receptor (beta chain) was sequenced for a study of siplizumab effects on memory and regulatory T cells. Study-wide results and limits: Confirmatory evidence of suppressive function in proliferating siplizumab-culture Tregs was not obtained. Solely a minor proportion of alloreactive clones could be assigned to unstimulated subsets. Memory cells seemed less diverse than naive T cells, which also seemed major contributors to the alloresponse.

Libraries were prepared by immunoSEQ multiplex PCR; TCRdb keeps only in-frame clonotypes and omits some of them. The profile covers some 100,000 clones, with roughly 95% appearing a single time and 0.031% taken by the ten largest. Across a few donor pairs, the naive, memory, effector memory and TEMRA subsets were sequenced without stimulation. Comments on this clone: The antigen is undetermined.

The CDR3 runs to 14 residues. Germline lookup yields CDR1 SGHVS and CDR2 FQNEAQ. Trimming left V 2 bases short and J 5 bases short, with 10 bases between. The rearrangement joins TRBV7-8 to TRBJ1-5, with a weak D call TRBD1 (5 bases). The material sequenced was naive CD4+ T cells sorted from blood. This TCR came from a human donor in good health. In DNA form, the CDR3 reads TGTGCCAGCAGCTTATACCAGGGAGATCAGCCCCAGCATTTT. Its translation: CASSLYQGDQPQHF.